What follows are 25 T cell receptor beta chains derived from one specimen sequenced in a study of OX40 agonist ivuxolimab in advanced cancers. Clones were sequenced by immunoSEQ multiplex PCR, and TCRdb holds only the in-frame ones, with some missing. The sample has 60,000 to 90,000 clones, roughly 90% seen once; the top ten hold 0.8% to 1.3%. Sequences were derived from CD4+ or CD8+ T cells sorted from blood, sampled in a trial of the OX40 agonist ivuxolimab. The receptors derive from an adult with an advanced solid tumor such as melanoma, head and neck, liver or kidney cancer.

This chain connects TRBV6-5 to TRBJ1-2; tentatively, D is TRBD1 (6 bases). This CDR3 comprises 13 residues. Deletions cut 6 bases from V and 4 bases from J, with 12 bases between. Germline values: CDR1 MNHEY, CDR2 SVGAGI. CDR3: CASRHGTTYGYTF. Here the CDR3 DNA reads TGTGCCAGCAGACATGGGACAACCTATGGCTACACCTTC.

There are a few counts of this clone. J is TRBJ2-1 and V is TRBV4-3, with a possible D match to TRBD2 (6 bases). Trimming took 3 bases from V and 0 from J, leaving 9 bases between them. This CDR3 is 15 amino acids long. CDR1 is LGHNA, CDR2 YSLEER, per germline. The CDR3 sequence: CASSHLASSYNEQFF. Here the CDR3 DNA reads TGCGCCAGCAGCCACCTAGCGAGCTCCTACAATGAGCAGTTCTTC.

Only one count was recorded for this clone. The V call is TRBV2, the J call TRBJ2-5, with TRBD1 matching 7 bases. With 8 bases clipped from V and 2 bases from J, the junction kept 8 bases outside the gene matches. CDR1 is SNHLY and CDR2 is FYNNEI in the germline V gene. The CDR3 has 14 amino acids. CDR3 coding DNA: TGTGCCAGCCGCCGGGACAGCTTACAAGAGACCCAGTACTTC. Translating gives CASRRDSLQETQYF.

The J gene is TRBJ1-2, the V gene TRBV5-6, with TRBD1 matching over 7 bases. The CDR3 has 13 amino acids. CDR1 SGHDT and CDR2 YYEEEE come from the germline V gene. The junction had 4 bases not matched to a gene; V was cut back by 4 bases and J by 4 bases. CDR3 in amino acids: CASSRQGIYGYTF. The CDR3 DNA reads TGTGCCAGCAGCCGACAGGGCATCTATGGCTACACCTTC.

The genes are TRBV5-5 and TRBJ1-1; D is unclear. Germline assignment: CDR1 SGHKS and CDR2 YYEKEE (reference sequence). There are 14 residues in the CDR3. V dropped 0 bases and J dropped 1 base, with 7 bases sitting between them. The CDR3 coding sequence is TGTGCCAGCAGCTTGGTTCCCCCGAACACTGAAGCTTTCTTT. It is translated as CASSLVPPNTEAFF.

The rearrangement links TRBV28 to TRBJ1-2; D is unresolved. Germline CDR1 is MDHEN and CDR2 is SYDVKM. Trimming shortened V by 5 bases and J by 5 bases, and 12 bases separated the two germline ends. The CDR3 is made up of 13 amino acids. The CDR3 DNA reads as TGTGCCAGCAGTGAGACGGAGGATTATGGCTACACCTTC. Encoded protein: CASSETEDYGYTF.

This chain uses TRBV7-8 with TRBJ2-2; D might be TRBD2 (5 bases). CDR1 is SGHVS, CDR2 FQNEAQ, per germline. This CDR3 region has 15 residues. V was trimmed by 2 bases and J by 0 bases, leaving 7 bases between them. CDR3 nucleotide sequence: TGTGCCAGCAGCTTACGGGGTCCGAACACCGGGGAGCTGTTTTTT. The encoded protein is CASSLRGPNTGELFF.

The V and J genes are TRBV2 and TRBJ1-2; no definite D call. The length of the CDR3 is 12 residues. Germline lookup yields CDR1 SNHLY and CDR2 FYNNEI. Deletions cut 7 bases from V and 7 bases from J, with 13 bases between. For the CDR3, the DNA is TGTGCCAGCACAGCCACATCGGGTGGCTACACCTTC. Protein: CASTATSGGYTF.

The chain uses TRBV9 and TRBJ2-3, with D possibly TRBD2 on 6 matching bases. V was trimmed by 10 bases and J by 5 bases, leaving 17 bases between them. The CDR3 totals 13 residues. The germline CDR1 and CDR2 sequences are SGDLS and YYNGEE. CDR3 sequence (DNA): TGTGCCTCAGGGACTTCACTTTTAGATACGCAGTATTTT. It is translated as CASGTSLLDTQYF.

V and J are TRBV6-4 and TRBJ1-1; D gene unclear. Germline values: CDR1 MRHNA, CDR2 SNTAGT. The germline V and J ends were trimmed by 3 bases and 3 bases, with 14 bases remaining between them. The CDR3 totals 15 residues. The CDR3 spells CASSEARWWDTEAFF. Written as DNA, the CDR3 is TGTGCCAGCAGTGAGGCAAGGTGGTGGGACACTGAAGCTTTCTTT.

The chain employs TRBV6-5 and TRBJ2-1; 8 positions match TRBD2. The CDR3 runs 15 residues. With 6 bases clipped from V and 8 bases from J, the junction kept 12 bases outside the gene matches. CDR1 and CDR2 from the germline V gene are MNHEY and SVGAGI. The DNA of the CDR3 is TGTGCCAGCAGCCTACGGCGGGAGGTCTTTCATGAGCAGTTCTTC. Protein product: CASSLRREVFHEQFF.

The CDR3 reads CASSLEDYTDTQYF. Written as DNA, the CDR3 is TGTGCCAGCAGCTTAGAAGATTACACAGATACGCAGTATTTT. This sequence joins TRBV11-3 and TRBJ2-3; D call uncertain. V gave up 0 bases and J gave up 2 bases, with 6 bases separating them. Germline CDR1 is SGHNT and CDR2 is YENEEA. This CDR3 has 14 residues.

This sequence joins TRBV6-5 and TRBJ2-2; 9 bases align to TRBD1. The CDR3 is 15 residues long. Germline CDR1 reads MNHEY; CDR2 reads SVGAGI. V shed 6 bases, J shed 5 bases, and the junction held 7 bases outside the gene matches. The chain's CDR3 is CASSPGQGTTGELFF. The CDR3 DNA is TGTGCCAGCAGCCCGGGACAGGGTACGACCGGGGAGCTGTTTTTT.

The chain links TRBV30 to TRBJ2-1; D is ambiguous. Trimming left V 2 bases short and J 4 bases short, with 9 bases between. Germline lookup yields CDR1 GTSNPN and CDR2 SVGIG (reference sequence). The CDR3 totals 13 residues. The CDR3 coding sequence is TGTGCCTGGAGTAGCACAACTTACAATGAGCAGTTCTTC. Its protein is CAWSSTTYNEQFF.

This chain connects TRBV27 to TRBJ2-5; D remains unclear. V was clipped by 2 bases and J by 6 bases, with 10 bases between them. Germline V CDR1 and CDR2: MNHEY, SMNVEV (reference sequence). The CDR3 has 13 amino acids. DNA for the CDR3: TGTGCCAGCAGTTTAAAACCCCTGAAGACCCAGTACTTC. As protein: CASSLKPLKTQYF.

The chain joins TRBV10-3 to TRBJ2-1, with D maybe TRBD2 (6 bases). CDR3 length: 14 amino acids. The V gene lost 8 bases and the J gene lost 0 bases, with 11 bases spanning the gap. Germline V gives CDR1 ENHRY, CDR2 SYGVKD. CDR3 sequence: CAIGGGFSYNEQFF. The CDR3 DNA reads TGTGCCATCGGGGGAGGCTTCTCCTACAATGAGCAGTTCTTC.

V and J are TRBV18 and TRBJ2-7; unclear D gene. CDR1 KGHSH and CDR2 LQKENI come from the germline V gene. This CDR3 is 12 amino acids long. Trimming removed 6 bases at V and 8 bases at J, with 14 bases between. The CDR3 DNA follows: TGTGCCAGCTCGCCTGATGACGGACAGCAGTACTTC. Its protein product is CASSPDDGQQYF. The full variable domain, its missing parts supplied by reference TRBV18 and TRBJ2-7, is NAGVMQNPRHLVRRRGQEARLRCSPMKGHSHVYWYRQLPEEGLKFMVYLQKENIIDESGMPKERFSAEFPKEGPSILRIQQVVRGDSAAYFCASSPDDGQQYFGPGTRLTVT.

Written as DNA, the CDR3 is TGTGCCAGCAGTTACTCGACAGGCGATCCCTACGAGCAGTACTTC. Residues: CASSYSTGDPYEQYF. This chain joins TRBV6-5 and TRBJ2-7, with D tentatively TRBD1 (6 bases). The CDR3 is made up of 15 amino acids. Germline assignment: CDR1 MNHEY and CDR2 SVGAGI. V was trimmed by 0 bases and J by 2 bases, leaving 11 bases between them.

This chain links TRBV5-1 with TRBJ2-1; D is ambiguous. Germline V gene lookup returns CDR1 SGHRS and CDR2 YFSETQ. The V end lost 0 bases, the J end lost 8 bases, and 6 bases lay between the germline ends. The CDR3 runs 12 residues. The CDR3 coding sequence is TGCGCCAGCAGCTTGGGGCTAGATGAGCAGTTCTTC. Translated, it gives CASSLGLDEQFF.

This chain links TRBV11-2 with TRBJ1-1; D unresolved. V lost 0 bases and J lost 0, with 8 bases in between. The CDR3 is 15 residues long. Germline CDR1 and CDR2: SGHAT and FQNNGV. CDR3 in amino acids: CASSLDPSMNTEAFF. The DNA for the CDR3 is TGTGCCAGCAGCTTAGATCCGTCGATGAACACTGAAGCTTTCTTT.

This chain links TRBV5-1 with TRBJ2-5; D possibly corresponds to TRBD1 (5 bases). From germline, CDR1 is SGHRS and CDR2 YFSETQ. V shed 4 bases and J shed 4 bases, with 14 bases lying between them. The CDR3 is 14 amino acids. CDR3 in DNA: TGCGCCAGCAGCCACGCAGGGTCAGGAGAGACCCAGTACTTC. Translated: CASSHAGSGETQYF.

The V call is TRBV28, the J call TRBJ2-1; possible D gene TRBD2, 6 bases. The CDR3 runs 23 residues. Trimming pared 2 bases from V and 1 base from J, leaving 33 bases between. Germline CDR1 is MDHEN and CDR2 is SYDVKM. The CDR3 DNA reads TGTGCCAGCAGTTTAGGGTGGGGGACTGGTGGGGAGTTTAGGGCGGGGTCCTACAATGAGCAGTTCTTC. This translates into CASSLGWGTGGEFRAGSYNEQFF.

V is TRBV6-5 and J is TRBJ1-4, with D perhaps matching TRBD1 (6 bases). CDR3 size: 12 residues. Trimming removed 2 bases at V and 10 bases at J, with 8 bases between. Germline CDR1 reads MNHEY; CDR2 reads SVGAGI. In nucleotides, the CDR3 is TGTGCCAGCAGTTACAGGGGGGGAAAACTGTTTTTT. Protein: CASSYRGGKLFF.

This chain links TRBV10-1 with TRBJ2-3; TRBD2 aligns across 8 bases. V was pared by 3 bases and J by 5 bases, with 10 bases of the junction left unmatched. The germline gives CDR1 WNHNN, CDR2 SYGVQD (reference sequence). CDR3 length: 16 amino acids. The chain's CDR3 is CASSEFSGNHGDTQYF. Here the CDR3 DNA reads TGCGCCAGCAGTGAATTTAGCGGGAATCATGGAGATACGCAGTATTTT.

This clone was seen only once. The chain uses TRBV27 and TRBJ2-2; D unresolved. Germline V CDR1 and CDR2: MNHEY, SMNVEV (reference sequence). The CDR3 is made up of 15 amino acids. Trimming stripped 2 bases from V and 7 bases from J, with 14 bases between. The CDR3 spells CASSLRPLSGGELFF. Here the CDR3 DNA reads TGTGCCAGCAGTTTACGGCCCCTCTCGGGCGGGGAGCTGTTTTTT.